This record looks at one T cell receptor (beta chain) sequence and its context. This sample was included in a study of blood T cell repertoires in COVID-19. TCRdb's copy holds only in-frame clones and misses some; the assay was immunoSEQ multiplex PCR. The table includes 390,000 or so clones, nearly 90% detected once. From germline, CDR1 is SQVTM and CDR2 ANQGSEA. V lost 6 bases, J lost 0 bases, and 15 bases lay in between. This CDR3 spans 16 amino acids. This clonotype was sampled from a man between 18 and 29 years old with active or convalescent COVID-19. The source material was peripheral blood. The gene calls are TRBV29-1 and TRBJ2-6, with D possibly TRBD2 on 5 matching bases. CDR3 sequence reads: CSVELGVHSGANVLTF. CDR3 in DNA: TGCAGCGTAGAACTCGGGGTGCACTCTGGGGCCAACGTCCTGACTTTC.